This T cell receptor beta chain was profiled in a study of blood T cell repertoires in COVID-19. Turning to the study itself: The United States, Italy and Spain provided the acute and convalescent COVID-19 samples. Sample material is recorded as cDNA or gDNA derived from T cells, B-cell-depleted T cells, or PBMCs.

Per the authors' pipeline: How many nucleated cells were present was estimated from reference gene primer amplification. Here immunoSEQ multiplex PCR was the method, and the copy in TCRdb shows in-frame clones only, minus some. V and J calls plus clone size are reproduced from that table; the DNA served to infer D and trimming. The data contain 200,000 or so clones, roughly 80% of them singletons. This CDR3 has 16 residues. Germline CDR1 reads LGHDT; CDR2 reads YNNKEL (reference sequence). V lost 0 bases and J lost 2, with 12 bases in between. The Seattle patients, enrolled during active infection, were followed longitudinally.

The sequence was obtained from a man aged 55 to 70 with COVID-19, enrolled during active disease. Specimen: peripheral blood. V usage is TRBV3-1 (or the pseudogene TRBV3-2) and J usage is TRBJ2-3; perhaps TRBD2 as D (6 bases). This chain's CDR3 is CASSQDGSGYTDTQYF. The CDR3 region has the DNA TGTGCCAGCAGCCAAGATGGTAGCGGTTACACAGATACGCAGTATTTT.